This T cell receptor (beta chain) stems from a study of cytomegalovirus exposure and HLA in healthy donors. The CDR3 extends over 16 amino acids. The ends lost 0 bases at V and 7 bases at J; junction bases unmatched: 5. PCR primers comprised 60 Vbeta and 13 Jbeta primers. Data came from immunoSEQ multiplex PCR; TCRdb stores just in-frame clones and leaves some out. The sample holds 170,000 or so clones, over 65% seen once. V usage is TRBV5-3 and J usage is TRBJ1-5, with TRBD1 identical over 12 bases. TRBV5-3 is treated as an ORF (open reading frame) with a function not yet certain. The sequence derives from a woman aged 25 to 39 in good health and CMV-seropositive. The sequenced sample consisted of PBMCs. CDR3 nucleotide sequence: TGTGCCAGAAGCTTGGGTGGGACAGGGGGCCGACAGCCCCAGCATTTT. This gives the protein CARSLGGTGGRQPQHF.